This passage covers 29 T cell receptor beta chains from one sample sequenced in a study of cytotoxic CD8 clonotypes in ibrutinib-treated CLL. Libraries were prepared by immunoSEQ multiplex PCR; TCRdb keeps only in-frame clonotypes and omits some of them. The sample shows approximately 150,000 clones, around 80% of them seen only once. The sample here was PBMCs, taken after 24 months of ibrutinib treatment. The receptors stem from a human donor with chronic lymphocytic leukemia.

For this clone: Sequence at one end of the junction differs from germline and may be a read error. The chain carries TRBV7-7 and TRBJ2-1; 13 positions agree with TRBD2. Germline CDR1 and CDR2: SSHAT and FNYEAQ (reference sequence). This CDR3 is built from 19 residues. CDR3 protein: CASSPRRTSGSLRDNEQFF. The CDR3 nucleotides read TGTGCTAGCAGCCCCAGGCGGACTAGCGGGAGTCTACGGGACAATGAGCAGTTCTTC.

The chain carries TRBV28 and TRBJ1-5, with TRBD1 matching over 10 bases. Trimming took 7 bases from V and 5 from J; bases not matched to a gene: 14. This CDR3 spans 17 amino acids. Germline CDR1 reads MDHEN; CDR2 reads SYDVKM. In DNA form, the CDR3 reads TGTGCCAGCACCCCCGCACCGGGACAGGGGATCGATCAGCCCCAGCATTTT. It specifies CASTPAPGQGIDQPQHF.

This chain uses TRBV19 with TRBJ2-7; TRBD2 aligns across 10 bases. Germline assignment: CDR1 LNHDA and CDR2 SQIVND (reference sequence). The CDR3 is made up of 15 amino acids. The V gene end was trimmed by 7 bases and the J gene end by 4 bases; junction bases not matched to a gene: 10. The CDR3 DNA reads TGTGCCAGTAACCCTTCTAGCGGGAGTCTATACGAGCAGTACTTC. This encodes CASNPSSGSLYEQYF. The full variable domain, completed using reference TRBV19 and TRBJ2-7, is DGGITQSPKYLFRKEGQNVTLSCEQNLNHDAMYWYRQDPGQGLRLIYYSQIVNDFQKGDIAEGYSVSREKKESFPLTVTSAQKNPTAFYLCASNPSSGSLYEQYFGPGTRLTVT.

As DNA, the CDR3 is TGTGCCAGCAGTTACGACTCCAACTCTGGAAACACCATATATTTT. It is translated as CASSYDSNSGNTIYF. The chain is built from TRBV6-5 and TRBJ1-3; D is unclear. Germline V gene data show CDR1 as MNHEY and CDR2 as SVGAGI. CDR3 size: 15 residues. V shed 2 bases and J shed 0 bases, with 8 bases lying between them.

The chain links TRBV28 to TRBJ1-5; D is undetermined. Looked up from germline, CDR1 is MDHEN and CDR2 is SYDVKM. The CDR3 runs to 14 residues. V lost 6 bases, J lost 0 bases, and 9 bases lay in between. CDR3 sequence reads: CASSLLGSNQPQHF. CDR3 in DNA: TGTGCCAGCAGCCTGCTGGGTAGCAATCAGCCCCAGCATTTT.

In DNA, the CDR3 is TGTGCCAGCAGGAGGACAGGGCGGACTGGCTACACCTTC. It specifies CASRRTGRTGYTF. The V gene is TRBV2, the J gene TRBJ1-2, with 8 bases identical to TRBD1. The CDR3 totals 13 residues. Germline V gene sequence: CDR1 SNHLY, CDR2 FYNNEI. V gave up 6 bases and J gave up 7 bases; unmatched junction bases: 7.

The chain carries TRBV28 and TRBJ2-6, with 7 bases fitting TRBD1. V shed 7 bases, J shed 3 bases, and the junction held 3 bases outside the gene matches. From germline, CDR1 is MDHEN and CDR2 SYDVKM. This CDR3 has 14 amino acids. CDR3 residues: CASKGGGGANVLTF. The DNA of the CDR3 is TGTGCCAGCAAAGGGGGCGGTGGGGCCAACGTCCTGACTTTC.

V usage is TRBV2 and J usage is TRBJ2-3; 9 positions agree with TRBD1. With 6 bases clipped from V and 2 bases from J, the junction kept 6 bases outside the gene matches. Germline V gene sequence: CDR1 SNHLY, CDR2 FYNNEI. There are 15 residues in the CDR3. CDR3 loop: CASRIQGAPTDTQYF. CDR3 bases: TGTGCCAGCAGGATACAGGGGGCCCCCACAGATACGCAGTATTTT.

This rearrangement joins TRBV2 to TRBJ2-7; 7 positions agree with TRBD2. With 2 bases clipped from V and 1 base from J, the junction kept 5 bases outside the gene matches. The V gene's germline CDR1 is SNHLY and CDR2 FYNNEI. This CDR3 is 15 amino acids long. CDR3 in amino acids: CASSERGGSSYEQYF. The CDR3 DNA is TGTGCCAGCAGTGAACGGGGAGGGTCATCCTACGAGCAGTACTTC.

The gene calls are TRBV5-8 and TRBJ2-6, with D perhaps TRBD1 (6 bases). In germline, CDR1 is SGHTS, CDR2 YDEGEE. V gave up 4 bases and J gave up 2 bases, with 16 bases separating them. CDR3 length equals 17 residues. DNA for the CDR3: TGTGCCAGCAGCGTCACAGGGCTCTCTACTGGGGCCAACGTCCTGACTTTC. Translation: CASSVTGLSTGANVLTF.

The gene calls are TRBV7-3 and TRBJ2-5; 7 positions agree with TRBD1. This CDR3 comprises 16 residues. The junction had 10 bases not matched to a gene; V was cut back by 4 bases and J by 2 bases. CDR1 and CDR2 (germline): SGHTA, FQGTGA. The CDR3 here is CASSSHSRDRQETQYF. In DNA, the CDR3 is TGTGCCAGCAGCTCCCACTCCCGGGACAGACAAGAGACCCAGTACTTC.

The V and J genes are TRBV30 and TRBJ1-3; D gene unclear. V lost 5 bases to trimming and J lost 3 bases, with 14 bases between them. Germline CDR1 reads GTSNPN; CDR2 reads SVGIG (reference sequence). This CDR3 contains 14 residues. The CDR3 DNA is TGTGCCTGGGCCCATGACTTGGGTGGAAACACCATATATTTT. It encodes CAWAHDLGGNTIYF.

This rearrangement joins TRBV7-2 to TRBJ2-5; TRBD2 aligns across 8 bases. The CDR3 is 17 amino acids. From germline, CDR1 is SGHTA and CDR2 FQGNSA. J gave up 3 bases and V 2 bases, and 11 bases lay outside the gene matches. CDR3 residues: CASSLWVVGGGKETQYF. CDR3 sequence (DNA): TGTGCCAGCAGCTTATGGGTGGTTGGCGGGGGGAAAGAGACCCAGTACTTC. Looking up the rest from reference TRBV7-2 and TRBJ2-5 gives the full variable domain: GAGVSQSPSNKVTEKGKDVELRCDPISGHTALYWYRQSLGQGLEFLIYFQGNSAPDKSGLPSDRFSAERTGGSVSTLTIQRTQQEDSAVYLCASSLWVVGGGKETQYFGPGTRLLVL.

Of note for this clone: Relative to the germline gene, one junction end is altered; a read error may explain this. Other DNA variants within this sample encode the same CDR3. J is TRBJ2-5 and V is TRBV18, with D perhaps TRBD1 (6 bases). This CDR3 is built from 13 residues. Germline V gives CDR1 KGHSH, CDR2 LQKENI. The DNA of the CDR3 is TGTGCCAGCTCTCCACAGGGACGAGAGACCCAGTACTTC. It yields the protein CASSPQGRETQYF. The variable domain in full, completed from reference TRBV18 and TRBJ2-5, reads NAGVMQNPRHLVRRRGQEARLRCSPMKGHSHVYWYRQLPEEGLKFMVYLQKENIIDESGMPKERFSAEFPKEGPSILRIQQVVRGDSAAYFCASSPQGRETQYFGPGTRLLVL.

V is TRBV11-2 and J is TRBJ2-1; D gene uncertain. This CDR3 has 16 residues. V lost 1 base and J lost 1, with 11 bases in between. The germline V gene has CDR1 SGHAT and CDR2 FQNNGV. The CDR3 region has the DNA TGTGCCAGCAGCTTAGTGGGCGATCCGTCCTACAATGAGCAGTTCTTC. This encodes CASSLVGDPSYNEQFF.

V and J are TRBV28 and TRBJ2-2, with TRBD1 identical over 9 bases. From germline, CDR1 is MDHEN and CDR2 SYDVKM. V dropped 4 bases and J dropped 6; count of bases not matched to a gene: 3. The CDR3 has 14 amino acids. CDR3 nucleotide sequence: TGTGCCAGCAGTTCAGGGACAGGGCCCGGGGAGCTGTTTTTT. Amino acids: CASSSGTGPGELFF.

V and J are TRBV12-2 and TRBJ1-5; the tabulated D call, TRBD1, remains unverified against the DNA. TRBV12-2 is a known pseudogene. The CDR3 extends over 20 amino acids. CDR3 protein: CASRLVWGDRGSTRDQPQHF. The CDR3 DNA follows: TGTGCAAGTCGCTTAGTCTGGGGGGACAGGGGCTCGACCAGGGATCAGCCCCAGCATTTT.

The CDR3 spells CASSQATSGVADTQYF. The CDR3 bases are TGCGCCAGCAGCCAGGCAACTAGCGGGGTAGCAGATACGCAGTATTTT. The V gene is TRBV4-3, the J gene TRBJ2-3, with 10 nucleotides matching TRBD2. V shed 3 bases and J 4 bases; nucleotides not matched to a gene: 7. The CDR3 runs to 16 residues. Looked up from germline, CDR1 is LGHNA and CDR2 is YSLEER.

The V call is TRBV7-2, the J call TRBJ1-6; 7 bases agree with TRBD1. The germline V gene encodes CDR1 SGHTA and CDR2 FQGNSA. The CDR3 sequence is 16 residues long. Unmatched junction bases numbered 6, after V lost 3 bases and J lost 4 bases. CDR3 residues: CASSLTGTRYNSPLHF. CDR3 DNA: TGTGCCAGCAGCTTGACAGGGACGCGGTATAATTCACCCCTCCACTTT.

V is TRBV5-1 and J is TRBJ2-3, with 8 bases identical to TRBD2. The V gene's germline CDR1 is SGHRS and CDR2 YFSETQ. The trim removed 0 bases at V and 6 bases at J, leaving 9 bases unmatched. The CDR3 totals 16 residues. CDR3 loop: CASSLAPGLVTDTQYF. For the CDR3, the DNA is TGCGCCAGCAGCTTGGCCCCGGGACTAGTCACTGATACGCAGTATTTT.

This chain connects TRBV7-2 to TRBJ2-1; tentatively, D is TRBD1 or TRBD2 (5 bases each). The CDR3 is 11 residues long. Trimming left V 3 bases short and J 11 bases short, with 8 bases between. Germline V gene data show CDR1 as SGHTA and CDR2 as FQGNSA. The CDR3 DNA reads TGTGCCAGCAGCTTTTGGGACCAGCAGTTCTTC. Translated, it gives CASSFWDQQFF.

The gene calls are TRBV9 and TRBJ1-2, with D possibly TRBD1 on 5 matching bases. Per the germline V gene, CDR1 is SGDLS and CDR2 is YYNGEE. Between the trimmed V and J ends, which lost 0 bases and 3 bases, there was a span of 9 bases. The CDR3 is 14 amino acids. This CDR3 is CASSVERGDYGYTF. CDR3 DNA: TGTGCCAGCAGCGTAGAAAGGGGTGACTATGGCTACACCTTC.

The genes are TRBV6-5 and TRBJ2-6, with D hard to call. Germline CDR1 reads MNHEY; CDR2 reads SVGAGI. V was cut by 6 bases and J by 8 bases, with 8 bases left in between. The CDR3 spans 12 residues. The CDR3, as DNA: TGTGCCAGCAGCCGAGGTTCCAACGTCCTGACTTTC. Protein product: CASSRGSNVLTF.

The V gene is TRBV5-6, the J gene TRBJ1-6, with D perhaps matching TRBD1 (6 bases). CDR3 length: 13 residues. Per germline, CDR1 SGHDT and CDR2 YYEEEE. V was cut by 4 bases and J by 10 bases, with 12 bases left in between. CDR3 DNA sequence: TGTGCCAGCAGCATGGAGGACAGCTCACCCCTCCACTTT. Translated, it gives CASSMEDSSPLHF.

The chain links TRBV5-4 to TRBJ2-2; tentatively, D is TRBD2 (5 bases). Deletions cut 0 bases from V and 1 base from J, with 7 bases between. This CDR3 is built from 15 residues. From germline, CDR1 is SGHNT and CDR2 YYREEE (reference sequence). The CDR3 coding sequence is TGTGCCAGCAGCTTGGGAGGGATGAACACCGGGGAGCTGTTTTTT. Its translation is CASSLGGMNTGELFF.

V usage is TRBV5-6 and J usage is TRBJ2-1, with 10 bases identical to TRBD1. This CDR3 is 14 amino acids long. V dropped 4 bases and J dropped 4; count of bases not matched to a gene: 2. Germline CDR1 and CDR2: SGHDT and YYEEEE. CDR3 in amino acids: CASSGTGEYNEQFF. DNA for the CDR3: TGTGCCAGCAGCGGGACAGGGGAATACAATGAGCAGTTCTTC.

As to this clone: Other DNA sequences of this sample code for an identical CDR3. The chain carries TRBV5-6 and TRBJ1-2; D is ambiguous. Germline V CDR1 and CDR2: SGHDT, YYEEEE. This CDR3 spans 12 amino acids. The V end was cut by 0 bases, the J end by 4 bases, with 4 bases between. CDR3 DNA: TGTGCCAGCAGCTTGGTGGGCTATGGCTACACCTTC. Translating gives CASSLVGYGYTF. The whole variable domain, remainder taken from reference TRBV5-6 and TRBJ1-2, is DAGVTQSPTHLIKTRGQQVTLRCSPKSGHDTVSWYQQALGQGPQFIFQYYEEEERQRGNFPDRFSGHQFPNYSSELNVNALLLGDSALYLCASSLVGYGYTFGSGTRLTVV.

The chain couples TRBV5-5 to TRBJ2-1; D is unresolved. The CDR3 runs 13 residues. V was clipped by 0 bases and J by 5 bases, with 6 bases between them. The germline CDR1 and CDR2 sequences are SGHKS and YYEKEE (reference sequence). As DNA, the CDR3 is TGTGCCAGCAGCTTGGTCGTAAACAATGAGCAGTTCTTC. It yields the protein CASSLVVNNEQFF.

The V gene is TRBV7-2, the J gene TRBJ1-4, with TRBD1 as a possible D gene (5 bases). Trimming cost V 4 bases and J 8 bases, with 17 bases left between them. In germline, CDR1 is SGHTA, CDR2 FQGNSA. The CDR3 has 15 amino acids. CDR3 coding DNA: TGTGCCAGCAGCTCTGGGGGGAAAGGCTCAGAAAAACTGTTTTTT. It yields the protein CASSSGGKGSEKLFF.